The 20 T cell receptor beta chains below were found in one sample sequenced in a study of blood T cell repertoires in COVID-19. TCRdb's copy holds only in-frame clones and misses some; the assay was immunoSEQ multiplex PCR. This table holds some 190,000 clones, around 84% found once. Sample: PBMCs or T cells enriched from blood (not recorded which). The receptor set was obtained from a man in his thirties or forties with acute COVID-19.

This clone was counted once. This chain's CDR3 is CASSLWGASGANTGELFF. As DNA, the CDR3 is TGTGCCAGCAGCTTATGGGGAGCAAGCGGGGCGAACACCGGGGAGCTGTTTTTT. The genes are TRBV7-2 and TRBJ2-2; 7 bases line up with TRBD2. Germline V CDR1 and CDR2: SGHTA, FQGNSA. The V and J ends lost 2 bases and 0 bases, in that order; junction bases with no gene match: 9. The CDR3 is 18 residues long.

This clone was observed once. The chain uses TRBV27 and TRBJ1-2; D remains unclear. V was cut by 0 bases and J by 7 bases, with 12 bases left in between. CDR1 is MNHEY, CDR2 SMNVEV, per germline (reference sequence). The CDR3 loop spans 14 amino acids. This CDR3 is CASSLSSLTSGYTF. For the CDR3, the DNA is TGTGCCAGCAGTTTATCTTCCCTAACTTCTGGCTACACCTTC.

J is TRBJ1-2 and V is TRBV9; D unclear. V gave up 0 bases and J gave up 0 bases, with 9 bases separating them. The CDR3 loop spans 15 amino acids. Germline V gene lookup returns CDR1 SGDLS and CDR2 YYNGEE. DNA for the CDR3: TGTGCCAGCAGCGTAGAACTGGTTACTAACTATGGCTACACCTTC. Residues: CASSVELVTNYGYTF. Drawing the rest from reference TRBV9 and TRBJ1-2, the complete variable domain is DSGVTQTPKHLITATGQRVTLRCSPRSGDLSVYWYQQSLDQGLQFLIQYYNGEERAKGNILERFSAQQFPDLHSELNLSSLELGDSALYFCASSVELVTNYGYTFGSGTRLTVV.

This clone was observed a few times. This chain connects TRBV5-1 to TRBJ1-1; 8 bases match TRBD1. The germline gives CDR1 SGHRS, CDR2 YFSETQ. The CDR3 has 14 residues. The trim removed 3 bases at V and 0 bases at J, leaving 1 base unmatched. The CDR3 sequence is CASSSGQVNTEAFF. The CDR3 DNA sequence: TGCGCCAGCAGCTCGGGACAGGTGAACACTGAAGCTTTCTTT.

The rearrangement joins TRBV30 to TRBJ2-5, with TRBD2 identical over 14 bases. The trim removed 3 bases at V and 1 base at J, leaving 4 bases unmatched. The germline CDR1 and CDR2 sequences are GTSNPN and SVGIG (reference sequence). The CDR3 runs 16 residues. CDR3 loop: CAWSGLAGGTQETQYF. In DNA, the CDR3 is TGTGCCTGGAGCGGACTAGCGGGGGGTACCCAAGAGACCCAGTACTTC.

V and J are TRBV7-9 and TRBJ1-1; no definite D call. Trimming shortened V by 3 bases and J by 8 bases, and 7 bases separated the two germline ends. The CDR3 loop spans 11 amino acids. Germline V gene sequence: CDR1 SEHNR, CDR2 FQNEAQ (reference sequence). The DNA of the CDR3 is TGTGCCAGCAGCTTTGGGGAGGAAGCTTTCTTT. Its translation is CASSFGEEAFF.

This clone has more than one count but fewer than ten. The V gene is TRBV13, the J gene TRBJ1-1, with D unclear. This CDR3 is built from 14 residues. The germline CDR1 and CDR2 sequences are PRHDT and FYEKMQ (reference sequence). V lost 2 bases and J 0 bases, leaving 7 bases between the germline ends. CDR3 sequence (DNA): TGTGCCAGCAGCTTACCGGGGATGAACACTGAAGCTTTCTTT. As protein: CASSLPGMNTEAFF.

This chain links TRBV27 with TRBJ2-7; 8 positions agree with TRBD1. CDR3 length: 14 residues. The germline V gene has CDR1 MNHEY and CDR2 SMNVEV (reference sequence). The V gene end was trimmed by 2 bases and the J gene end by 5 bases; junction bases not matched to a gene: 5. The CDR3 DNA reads TGTGCCAGCAGTTTAGGGCAGGGGGCCGACGAGCAGTACTTC. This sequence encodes CASSLGQGADEQYF.

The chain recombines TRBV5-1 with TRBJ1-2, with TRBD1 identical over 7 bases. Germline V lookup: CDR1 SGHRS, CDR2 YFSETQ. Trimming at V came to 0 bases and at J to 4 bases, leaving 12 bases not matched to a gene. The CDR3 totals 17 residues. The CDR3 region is CASSLDPMGQKTYGYTF. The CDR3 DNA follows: TGCGCCAGCAGCTTGGATCCTATGGGACAGAAGACCTATGGCTACACCTTC.

CDR3 bases: TGTGCCAGCTTGGACAGGGTGGCTTCCGAGCAGTACTTC. Translating gives CASLDRVASEQYF. V gene TRBV6-5 combines with J gene TRBJ2-7, with 8 bases aligning to TRBD1. There are 13 residues in the CDR3. Trimming removed 8 bases from V and 6 bases from J; junction bases left unmatched: 9. CDR1 is MNHEY and CDR2 is SVGAGI in the germline V gene.

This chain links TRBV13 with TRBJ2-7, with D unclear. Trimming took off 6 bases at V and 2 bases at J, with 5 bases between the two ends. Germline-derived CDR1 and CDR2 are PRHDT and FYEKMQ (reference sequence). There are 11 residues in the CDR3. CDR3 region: CASRGAYEQYF. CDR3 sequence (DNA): TGTGCCAGCAGGGGCGCCTACGAGCAGTACTTC.

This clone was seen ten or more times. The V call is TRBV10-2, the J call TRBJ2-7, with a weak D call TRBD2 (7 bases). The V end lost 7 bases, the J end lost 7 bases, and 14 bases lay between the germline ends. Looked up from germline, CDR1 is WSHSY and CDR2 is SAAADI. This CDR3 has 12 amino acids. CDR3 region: CASTPRGGEQYF. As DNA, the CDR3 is TGCGCCAGCACGCCGAGGGGGGGAGAGCAGTACTTC.

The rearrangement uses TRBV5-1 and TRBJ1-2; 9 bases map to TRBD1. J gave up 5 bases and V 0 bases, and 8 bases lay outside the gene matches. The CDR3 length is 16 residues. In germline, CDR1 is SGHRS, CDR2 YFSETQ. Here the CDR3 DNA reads TGCGCCAGCAGCTTGGCCAGGCCCGGGACAGGGTATGGCTACACCTTC. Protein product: CASSLARPGTGYGYTF. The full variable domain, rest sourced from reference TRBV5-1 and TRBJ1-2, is KAGVTQTPRYLIKTRGQQVTLSCSPISGHRSVSWYQQTPGQGLQFLFEYFSETQRNKGNFPGRFSGRQFSNSRSEMNVSTLELGDSALYLCASSLARPGTGYGYTFGSGTRLTVV.

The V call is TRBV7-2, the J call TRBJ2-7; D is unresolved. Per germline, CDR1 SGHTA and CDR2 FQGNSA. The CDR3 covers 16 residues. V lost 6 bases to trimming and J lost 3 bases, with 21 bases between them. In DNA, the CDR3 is TGTGCCAGCAGTTCCATGCAGCGCTTAAAAGACTACGAGCAGTACTTC. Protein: CASSSMQRLKDYEQYF.

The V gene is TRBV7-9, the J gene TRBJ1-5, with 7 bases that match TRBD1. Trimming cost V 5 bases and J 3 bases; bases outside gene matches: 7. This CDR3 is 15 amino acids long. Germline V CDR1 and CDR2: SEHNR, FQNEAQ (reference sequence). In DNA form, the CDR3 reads TGTGCCAGCAGCACAGGGGACAGCCCCAATCAGCCCCAGCATTTT. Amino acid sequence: CASSTGDSPNQPQHF. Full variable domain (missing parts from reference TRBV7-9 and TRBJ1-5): DTGVSQNPRHKITKRGQNVTFRCDPISEHNRLYWYRQTLGQGPEFLTYFQNEAQLEKSRLLSDRFSAERPKGSFSTLEIQRTEQGDSAMYLCASSTGDSPNQPQHFGDGTRLSIL.

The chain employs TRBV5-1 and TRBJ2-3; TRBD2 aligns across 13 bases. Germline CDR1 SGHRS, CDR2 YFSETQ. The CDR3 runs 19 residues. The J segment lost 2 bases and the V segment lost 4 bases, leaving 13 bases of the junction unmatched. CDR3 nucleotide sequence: TGCGCCAGCAGCCAGACTAGCGGGGGGCTTCCTTCCCCCACAGATACGCAGTATTTT. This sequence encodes CASSQTSGGLPSPTDTQYF.

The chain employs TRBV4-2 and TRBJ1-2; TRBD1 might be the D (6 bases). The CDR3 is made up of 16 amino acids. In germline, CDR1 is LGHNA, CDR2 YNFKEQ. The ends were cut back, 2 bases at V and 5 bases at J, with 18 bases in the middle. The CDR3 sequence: CASSQPGTTAVYGYTF. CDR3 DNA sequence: TGTGCCAGCAGCCAACCGGGGACAACAGCCGTTTATGGCTACACCTTC.

CDR3 protein: CASSPRGGLLNEQFF. CDR3 bases: TGTGCCAGCAGCCCGAGGGGGGGCCTCCTCAATGAGCAGTTCTTC. The chain employs TRBV5-4 and TRBJ2-1; D possibly corresponds to TRBD2 (7 bases). The CDR3 length is 15 residues. Germline V gives CDR1 SGHNT, CDR2 YYREEE (reference sequence). The V end was cut by 4 bases, the J end by 6 bases, with 17 bases between.

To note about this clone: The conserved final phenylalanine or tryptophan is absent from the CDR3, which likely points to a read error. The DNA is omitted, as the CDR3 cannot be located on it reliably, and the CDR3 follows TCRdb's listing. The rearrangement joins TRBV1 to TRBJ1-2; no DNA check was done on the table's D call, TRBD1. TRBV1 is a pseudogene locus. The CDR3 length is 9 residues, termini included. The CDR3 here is CTSGQGLLV.

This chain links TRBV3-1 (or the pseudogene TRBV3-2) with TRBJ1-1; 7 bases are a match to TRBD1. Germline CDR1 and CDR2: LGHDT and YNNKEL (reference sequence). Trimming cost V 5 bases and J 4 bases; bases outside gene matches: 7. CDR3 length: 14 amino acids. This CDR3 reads CASSYRDSRTEAFF. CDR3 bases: TGTGCCAGCAGCTACCGGGACAGTCGCACTGAAGCTTTCTTT.